The 5 T cell receptor beta chains listed next were all sequenced from one sample in a study of T cells in Graves' hyperthyroidism and ophthalmopathy (dated by TCRdb to between 2017 and 2020). The library was generated by multiplex PCR. The instrument given in TCRdb is Illumina HiSeq 2000. Amplification of TCR beta CDR3 regions was carried out from RNA transcripts. For the first round of RT-PCR on the TCR CDR3, the HTBI primer set was used together with the Qiagen OneStep RT-PCR kit. TCRdb cleaned the public reads at Q25 with fastp, built clones with MiXCR and kept in-frame beta chains. Identical CDR3 protein sequences are pooled into one entry, listed with their most common genes and DNA. In this sample the table shows hundreds of thousands of distinct CDR3 sequences, about 19% of which occur a single time. The ten largest clones add up to around 4% of the sample. Sequenced input: blood. The receptor source for this set is a woman between 18 and 29 years old with Graves' hyperthyroidism.

This clonotype was counted many times. The V gene is TRBV11-3, the J gene TRBJ2-5; a possible D gene is TRBD2 (5 bases). The V and J ends lost 5 bases and 1 base respectively, with 11 bases between them. This CDR3 spans 14 amino acids. Germline CDR1 and CDR2: SGHNT and YENEEA. CDR3 coding DNA: TGTGCCAGCAGCCTTACCCGGGGCCAAGAGACCCAGTACTTC. It codes for CASSLTRGQETQYF.

This chain joins TRBV18 and TRBJ1-1, with D maybe TRBD1 (5 bases). Per germline, CDR1 KGHSH and CDR2 LQKENI. V gave up 4 bases and J gave up 11 bases, with 26 bases separating them. This CDR3 is built from 16 residues. CDR3 bases: TGTGCCAGCTCACAGGGACCCGGGGGAGTCCTCGCTCGGGCTTTCTTT. Residues: CASSQGPGGVLARAFF.

This clonotype turned up a few times. The chain employs TRBV4-2 and TRBJ1-5; D possibly corresponds to TRBD1 (5 bases). Per the germline V gene, CDR1 is LGHNA and CDR2 is YNFKEQ. The CDR3 is 17 residues long. The V and J ends lost 0 bases and 1 base respectively, with 13 bases between them. This chain's CDR3 is CASSQEEIGVSNQPQHF. The CDR3 DNA reads TGTGCCAGCAGCCAAGAAGAGATAGGGGTGAGCAATCAGCCCCAGCATTTT.

This clonotype was seen repeatedly, ten times or more. J is TRBJ1-1 and V is TRBV12-3 or TRBV12-4, with D tentatively TRBD1 (5 bases). Trimming stripped 5 bases from V and 7 bases from J, with 14 bases between. This CDR3 is built from 13 residues. The DNA of the CDR3 is TGTGCCAGCAGTCTAAGGGGAAAGGGTGAAGCTTTCTTT. Its translation: CASSLRGKGEAFF.

This clonotype was seen a few times. This sequence joins TRBV18 and TRBJ1-1; D unclear. The CDR3 runs 12 residues. The germline V and J ends were trimmed by 2 bases and 7 bases, with 8 bases remaining between them. The germline V gene has CDR1 KGHSH and CDR2 LQKENI. CDR3 DNA: TGTGCCAGCTCACCAGTCGGGCTTGAAGCTTTCTTT. Protein product: CASSPVGLEAFF.